These T cell receptor beta chains were read from a single sample in a study of blood T cell repertoires in COVID-19. Method: immunoSEQ multiplex PCR; TCRdb's copy keeps in-frame clones and lacks some. The sample has some 48,000 clones, 80% to 90% seen once. Sequenced sample: peripheral blood. Every receptor here comes from a woman aged 80 or over with acute or convalescent COVID-19. Each CDR3 is given with its conserved first and last residue. A D gene is named only where the DNA matches it firmly. Rows may omit the clone size; those that give it use once, few, many or a size class.

>TRBV6-1|-|-|TRBJ2-2
TGTGCCAGCAGTGAAGGGAGGGCCCTTCACCTGAACACCGGGGAGCTGTTTTTT
CASSEGRALHLNTGELFF
>TRBV7-6|TRBD2|-|TRBJ2-5
TGTGCCAGCAGCCCTTCCCAAGCGGGGACGCTGTACCAAGAGACCCAGTACTTC
CASSPSQAGTLYQETQYF
>TRBV6-5|TRBD1|once|TRBJ2-2
TGTGCCAGCAGTCGACAGGGTCCCGGGGAGCTGTTTTTT
CASSRQGPGELFF
>TRBV5-4|-|-|TRBJ1-3
TGTGCCAGCAGCTTCAGCATCGCGGCGGGAAACACCATATATTTT
CASSFSIAAGNTIYF
>TRBV2|-|-|TRBJ2-5
TGTGCCAGCAGTGAAGGAGGCAGACCCTTCCAAGAGACCCAGTACTTC
CASSEGGRPFQETQYF
>TRBV5-6|-|-|TRBJ2-3
TGTGCCAGCTCGGGGGACACAGATACGCAGTATTTT
CASSGDTDTQYF
>TRBV6-5|TRBD2|once|TRBJ2-1
TGTGCCAGCATTTTTGGAGCGGGGAATGAGCAGTTCTTC
CASIFGAGNEQFF
>TRBV7-9|TRBD1|once|TRBJ1-2
TGTGCCAGCAGCTCATTAGAGGGGGCATATAACTATGGCTACACCTTC
CASSSLEGAYNYGYTF
>TRBV7-8|TRBD1|-|TRBJ1-1
TGTGCCAGCAGCTTAGCCCTATACAGGGGTGGAACTGAAGCTTTCTTT
CASSLALYRGGTEAFF
>TRBV18|-|-|TRBJ1-2
TGTGCCAGCTCACCACCGGGCCCTCCCGTCCTCTATGGCTACACCTTC
CASSPPGPPVLYGYTF
>TRBV28|TRBD2|-|TRBJ2-5
TGTGCCAGCAGTCGCGGGACTAGCGAAGCTTTAGAGACCCAGTACTTC
CASSRGTSEALETQYF
>TRBV6-1|-|-|TRBJ1-1
TGTGCCAGCAGTGAAGTTGGGAGGAACACTGAAGCTTTCTTT
CASSEVGRNTEAFF
>TRBV20-1|TRBD1|-|TRBJ2-5
TGCAGTGCTAGTGCAGGATGGGACAGCCAAGAGACCCAGTACTTC
CSASAGWDSQETQYF
>TRBV3-1/TRBV3-2|-|few|TRBJ2-1
TGTGCCAGCAGCCAATTGCCTCTATCAAACAATGAGCAGTTCTTC
CASSQLPLSNNEQFF
>TRBV5-1|-|-|TRBJ1-6
TGCGCCAGCAGCGGACCTTGGGGCCCTAATTCACCCCTCCACTTT
CASSGPWGPNSPLHF
>TRBV30|-|-|TRBJ1-6
TGTGCCTGGGGGGCGGGGCTGCGGCCCCTCCACTTT
CAWGAGLRPLHF
>TRBV7-9|TRBD1|-|TRBJ1-1
TGTGCCAGCAGGACAGGGCAGAACACTGAAGCTTTCTTT
CASRTGQNTEAFF
>TRBV19|-|-|TRBJ2-2
TGTGCCAGTAGTATGGGCCTAGGAGGGGCGAACACCGGGGAGCTGTTTTTT
CASSMGLGGANTGELFF
>TRBV7-7|-|-|TRBJ2-5
TGTGCCAGCAGCCCACTACAGGGCTCCCAAGAGACCCAGTACTTC
CASSPLQGSQETQYF
>TRBV18|TRBD1|-|TRBJ2-3
TGTGCCAGCTCTCGACAGGGAAAGGACACAGATACGCAGTATTTT
CASSRQGKDTDTQYF
>TRBV3-1/TRBV3-2|-|-|TRBJ1-6
TGTGCCAGCAGCCAAAATCGTCGGAGCTCCTATAATTCACCCCTCCACTTT
CASSQNRRSSYNSPLHF
>TRBV2|-|-|TRBJ1-5
TGTGCCAGCAGTGGGACAGAATTCAATCAGCCCCAGCATTTT
CASSGTEFNQPQHF
>TRBV19|-|-|TRBJ2-7
TGTGCCAGTAGTCCATCAGGGGCCTACGAGCAGTACTTC
CASSPSGAYEQYF
>TRBV9|-|-|TRBJ1-1
TGTGCCAGCAGCCCCACGGGGGGGACTGAAGCTTTCTTT
CASSPTGGTEAFF
>TRBV3-1/TRBV3-2|TRBD2|-|TRBJ2-1
TGTGCCAGCAGCCAAGAGACTAGCGGGGGGGCAGATGAGCAGTTCTTC
CASSQETSGGADEQFF
>TRBV2|-|few|TRBJ2-7
TGTGCCAGCAGCCTGGGACACCCGAGCTCCTACGAGCAGTACTTC
CASSLGHPSSYEQYF
>TRBV29-1|TRBD1|-|TRBJ1-4
TGCAGCGCTCGACAGGGGGCAGGTGAAAAACTGTTTTTT
CSARQGAGEKLFF